Shown below are 12 T cell receptor beta chains from a single sample sequenced in a study of OX40 agonist ivuxolimab in advanced cancers. Some clones are missing from TCRdb's copy, which holds only in-frame ones; the method was immunoSEQ multiplex PCR. Of 100,000 to 130,000 clones in the sample, more than 85% were seen once. This material consisted of CD4+ or CD8+ T cells sorted from blood, taken in a trial of the OX40 agonist ivuxolimab. The receptor source for this set is an adult with an advanced solid tumor such as melanoma, head and neck, liver or kidney cancer.

The rearrangement links TRBV9 to TRBJ1-2; 9 bases fit TRBD1. Germline-derived CDR1 and CDR2 are SGDLS and YYNGEE. The CDR3 runs 14 residues. Germline trimming cut 4 bases from V and 3 bases from J; bases unmatched to any gene: 4. The CDR3 region is CASSRTGADYGYTF. For the CDR3, the DNA is TGTGCCAGCAGCCGGACAGGGGCGGACTATGGCTACACCTTC.

The genes are TRBV6-5 and TRBJ2-7, with 7 bases matching TRBD2. Looked up from germline, CDR1 is MNHEY and CDR2 is SVGAGI. There are 14 residues in the CDR3. After removal of 2 bases from V and 6 bases from J, the junction contained 7 bases not matched to a gene. CDR3 loop: CASSYRDGRSEQYF. The CDR3 DNA sequence: TGTGCCAGCAGTTACAGGGACGGGAGGTCCGAGCAGTACTTC.

The genes are TRBV21-1 and TRBJ1-2; TRBD1, as called in the table, went unchecked against the DNA. TRBV21-1 counts as a pseudogene. The CDR3 extends over 16 amino acids. The CDR3 here is CASSARDRGYRYGYTF. The CDR3 nucleotides are TGTGCCAGCAGCGCGCGGGACAGGGGGTATCGCTATGGCTACACCTTC.

The genes are TRBV30 and TRBJ1-4; TRBD1 might be the D (5 bases). Per germline, CDR1 GTSNPN and CDR2 SVGIG (reference sequence). The CDR3 spans 15 residues. V dropped 0 bases and J dropped 5 bases, with 13 bases sitting between them. CDR3 sequence reads: CAWSVLGTENEKLFF. In nucleotides, the CDR3 is TGTGCCTGGAGTGTACTAGGGACCGAGAATGAAAAACTGTTTTTT.

The V gene is TRBV9, the J gene TRBJ2-2; 9 bases map to TRBD1. Trimming cost V 4 bases and J 6 bases; bases outside gene matches: 7. The CDR3 runs 15 residues. Germline lookup yields CDR1 SGDLS and CDR2 YYNGEE. CDR3 DNA sequence: TGTGCCAGCAGCCAAACAGGGGGCGCGGCCGGGGAGCTGTTTTTT. Translated: CASSQTGGAAGELFF.

The V gene is TRBV27, the J gene TRBJ1-3, with D possibly matching TRBD1 (5 bases). The germline CDR1 and CDR2 sequences are MNHEY and SMNVEV (reference sequence). Trimming left V 5 bases short and J 9 bases short, with 14 bases between. This CDR3 spans 13 amino acids. The CDR3, as DNA: TGTGCCAGCAGTGACCACAGGCGGGCCACCATATATTTT. Translation: CASSDHRRATIYF.

The gene calls are TRBV9 and TRBJ2-2; 7 nucleotides match TRBD2. This CDR3 has 16 residues. From germline, CDR1 is SGDLS and CDR2 YYNGEE. V was clipped by 4 bases and J by 3 bases; unmatched bases: 9. The CDR3 loop is CASSPPQRDYTGELFF. DNA for the CDR3: TGTGCCAGCAGCCCCCCCCAGCGGGATTACACCGGGGAGCTGTTTTTT.

V usage is TRBV7-6 and J usage is TRBJ2-1, with D possibly TRBD1 on 7 matching bases. V was cut by 1 base and J by 7 bases, with 23 bases left in between. Per the germline V gene, CDR1 is SGHVS and CDR2 is FNYEAQ. The CDR3 contains 18 residues. The CDR3 nucleotides are TGTGCCAGCAGCTTAGAGCGAACCAGGGGGGATGTCGGGAATGAGCAGTTCTTC. Residues: CASSLERTRGDVGNEQFF. The full variable domain, completed using reference TRBV7-6 and TRBJ2-1, is GAGVSQSPRYKVTKRGQDVALRCDPISGHVSLYWYRQALGQGPEFLTYFNYEAQQDKSGLPNDRFSAERPEGSISTLTIQRTEQRDSAMYRCASSLERTRGDVGNEQFFGPGTRLTVL.

The V and J genes are TRBV5-4 and TRBJ1-3; 8 nucleotides line up with TRBD1. V lost 4 bases and J lost 4; bases outside the gene matches: 10. This CDR3 region has 16 residues. Germline V gives CDR1 SGHNT, CDR2 YYREEE (reference sequence). Here the CDR3 reads CASSPGQGRSGNTIYF. The CDR3 region has the DNA TGTGCCAGCAGCCCCGGACAGGGCCGGTCAGGAAACACCATATATTTT. The whole variable domain, remainder taken from reference TRBV5-4 and TRBJ1-3, is ETGVTQSPTHLIKTRGQQVTLRCSSQSGHNTVSWYQQALGQGPQFIFQYYREEENGRGNFPPRFSGLQFPNYSSELNVNALELDDSALYLCASSPGQGRSGNTIYFGEGSWLTVV.

This chain uses TRBV7-8 with TRBJ2-7, with a tentative D call TRBD2 (5 bases). CDR1 and CDR2 (germline): SGHVS, FQNEAQ. The V end lost 1 base, the J end lost 1 base, and 11 bases lay between the germline ends. The CDR3 has 15 amino acids. CDR3 coding DNA: TGTGCCAGCAGCTTAGATGTGGGAGTATCCTACGAGCAGTACTTC. Translating gives CASSLDVGVSYEQYF.

The chain links TRBV11-2 to TRBJ2-7; D is undetermined. The germline CDR1 and CDR2 sequences are SGHAT and FQNNGV. Trimming shortened V by 5 bases and J by 0 bases, and 11 bases separated the two germline ends. The CDR3 consists of 14 residues. CDR3 coding DNA: TGTGCCAGCAGCCCCGGACGTAGCTCCTACGAGCAGTACTTC. The encoded protein is CASSPGRSSYEQYF.

The chain carries TRBV4-1 and TRBJ2-3, with a weak D call TRBD2 (7 bases). Trimming shortened V by 5 bases and J by 4 bases, and 19 bases separated the two germline ends. Germline-derived CDR1 and CDR2 are MGHRA and YSYEKL. The CDR3 consists of 16 residues. The CDR3 nucleotides read TGCGCCAGCAGCAAAGCCATCAGGGGAGGGCCAGATACGCAGTATTTT. Protein sequence: CASSKAIRGGPDTQYF.